Reported below is one T cell receptor (beta chain). Its cognate antigen is unknown. These data belong to a study of shared clonotypes between healthy human individuals. Study-wide results and limits: Rarefaction showed sorted-subset sequencing was incomplete despite large depth. Only blood underwent sampling, and tissue repertoires likely differ. It was observed that about 5% of naive CD4 clonotypes were shared across a few donors.

This CDR3 spans 13 amino acids. V dropped 1 base and J dropped 6 bases, with 13 bases sitting between them. Germline V CDR1 and CDR2: SQVTM, ANQGSEA. Only in-frame clones appear in the TCRdb table, and some are missing; sequencing was by immunoSEQ multiplex PCR. The table shows approximately 100,000 clones, with about 70% occurring only once. All of the donors resided in Nashville, Tennessee, and each was a Caucasian adult. This sequence joins TRBV29-1 and TRBJ2-7; D unresolved. What was sequenced was memory CD8+ T cells sorted from blood. The subset denotes: CD45RO+ cells pooled with CCR7-negative TemRA cells. This receptor was obtained from a woman younger than 45 in good health. CDR3 coding DNA: TGCAGCGTTGAAGTCACTTTAACCTTCGAGCAGTACTTC. This codes for CSVEVTLTFEQYF.